Listed here are 2 T cell receptor beta chains from one sample, sequenced in a study of blood T cells in healthy people across ages. Next came a second PCR, run for roughly 6 to 11 cycles, which used a sample-barcoded 5' primer along with a J-beta primer mix. TCRdb recomputed calls from the 5' RACE reads with MiXCR, one row per CDR3 protein. Among over 600,000 distinct CDR3 sequences listed, around 45% were seen once. The sequencing sample was made of blood. Every receptor here comes from a man older than 75 in good health.

Only a few counts were recorded for this clonotype. J is TRBJ2-1 and V is TRBV7-2; possibly TRBD1 or TRBD2 for D (6 bases each). The CDR3 is made up of 16 amino acids. V lost 7 bases, J lost 9 bases, and 25 bases lay in between. CDR1 is SGHTA and CDR2 is FQGNSA in the germline V gene. CDR3 sequence reads: CASNPEGGIDLGEQFF. The DNA of the CDR3 is TGTGCCAGCAACCCAGAGGGGGGAATAGATTTGGGTGAGCAGTTCTTC.

The chain joins TRBV4-1 to TRBJ1-5, with 9 nucleotides matching TRBD1. This CDR3 has 16 residues. The J segment lost 4 bases and the V segment lost 1 base, leaving 5 bases of the junction unmatched. From germline, CDR1 is MGHRA and CDR2 YSYEKL. The DNA for the CDR3 is TGCGCCAGCAGCCAAGTGAACAGGGGGCTAAATCAGCCCCAGCATTTT. This gives the protein CASSQVNRGLNQPQHF.